This TCR beta chain is drawn from a study of T cell responses to AZD1222 COVID-19 vaccine. Study observations and caveats: Nearly half of unique spike-specific TCRs reportedly avoided B.1.351 and B.1.1.7 mutated regions. Spike-specific TCR breadth and depth grew following two AZD1222 doses. Females made up more of the donors, who were largely white British, and clonal diversity may have come out too low.

Germline lookup yields CDR1 SQVTM and CDR2 ANQGSEA. CDR3 length: 11 residues. A single count supports this clone. Its antigen is unknown. At one boundary the junction diverges from the germline segment, which might be a read error. The assay was immunoSEQ multiplex PCR, and TCRdb's table has in-frame clones only and misses some. Found here are over 100,000 clones, around 94% of them singletons; the top ten hold 6.6%. This receptor was obtained from an adult in good health. The sequencing here drew on peripheral blood, taken on day 0 of AZD1222 vaccination. The V and J genes are TRBV29-1 and TRBJ2-1, with D perhaps TRBD2 (6 bases). Here the CDR3 reads CGLAHNNEQFF. The DNA of the CDR3 is TGTGGGCTAGCGCACAACAATGAGCAGTTCTTC.